These T cell receptor beta chains were read from a single sample in a study of human T cells and chemical hapten exposure. TCRdb ran MiXCR on the RACE reads and lists one entry per CDR3 protein. The sample has 250,000 or so distinct CDR3 sequences; over 7.5% are singletons. This specimen consisted of whole blood, obtained in connection with sensitization to the hapten diphenylcyclopropenone (DPC). These receptors were collected from a man aged 18 to 29 with alopecia areata. Some clones in this sample may be carry-over from other donors' samples. The CDR3 runs from the conserved cysteine through the conserved F or W. The order of the fields is J gene, clone size, V gene, CDR3 protein. Only some rows state a clone size, as once, few, many or a class for expanded clones.

j_gene: TRBJ1-2
abundance: few
v_gene: TRBV28
CDR3aa: CASSLNGNYGYTF

j_gene: TRBJ2-5
abundance: NA
v_gene: TRBV24-1
CDR3aa: CATSDPDRQTQYF

j_gene: TRBJ2-5
abundance: few
v_gene: TRBV7-9
CDR3aa: CASSLSRLRTQETQYF

j_gene: TRBJ1-3
abundance: NA
v_gene: TRBV7-2
CDR3aa: CASSLPIVSGNTIYF

j_gene: TRBJ1-2
abundance: NA
v_gene: TRBV9
CDR3aa: CASSAASSYGYTF

j_gene: TRBJ1-6
abundance: NA
v_gene: TRBV5-5
CDR3aa: CASSLLQGLYNSPLHF

j_gene: TRBJ1-4
abundance: NA
v_gene: TRBV29-1
CDR3aa: CSAATDEKLFF

j_gene: TRBJ2-7
abundance: many
v_gene: TRBV2
CDR3aa: CASSRDGYEQYF

j_gene: TRBJ1-1
abundance: NA
v_gene: TRBV6-1
CDR3aa: CASSVATGYTEAFF

j_gene: TRBJ2-3
abundance: few
v_gene: TRBV6-2/TRBV6-3
CDR3aa: CASRRRGGQQYF

j_gene: TRBJ2-3
abundance: many
v_gene: TRBV5-1
CDR3aa: CASSLQGGEHTDTQYF

j_gene: TRBJ2-3
abundance: few
v_gene: TRBV20-1
CDR3aa: CSAPVGGATDTQYF

j_gene: TRBJ2-2
abundance: NA
v_gene: TRBV28
CDR3aa: CASSLRTSGNTGELFF

j_gene: TRBJ1-2
abundance: NA
v_gene: TRBV7-9
CDR3aa: CASSNRDRESYGYTF

j_gene: TRBJ2-7
abundance: NA
v_gene: TRBV7-2
CDR3aa: CASSRRDGSYEQYF

j_gene: TRBJ2-7
abundance: few
v_gene: TRBV18
CDR3aa: CASSPGQGAQMVSDF

j_gene: TRBJ1-1
abundance: NA
v_gene: TRBV29-1
CDR3aa: CSAGGVNTEAFF

j_gene: TRBJ2-2
abundance: NA
v_gene: TRBV2
CDR3aa: CASSGLGIYANTGELFF

j_gene: TRBJ1-5
abundance: few
v_gene: TRBV28
CDR3aa: CASREARGPQHF

j_gene: TRBJ1-4
abundance: few
v_gene: TRBV10-3
CDR3aa: CATTKTGYNEKLFF

j_gene: TRBJ1-1
abundance: many
v_gene: TRBV5-1
CDR3aa: CASSADAGAPGDTEAFF

j_gene: TRBJ1-2
abundance: NA
v_gene: TRBV7-8
CDR3aa: CASSRATDRTYGYTF